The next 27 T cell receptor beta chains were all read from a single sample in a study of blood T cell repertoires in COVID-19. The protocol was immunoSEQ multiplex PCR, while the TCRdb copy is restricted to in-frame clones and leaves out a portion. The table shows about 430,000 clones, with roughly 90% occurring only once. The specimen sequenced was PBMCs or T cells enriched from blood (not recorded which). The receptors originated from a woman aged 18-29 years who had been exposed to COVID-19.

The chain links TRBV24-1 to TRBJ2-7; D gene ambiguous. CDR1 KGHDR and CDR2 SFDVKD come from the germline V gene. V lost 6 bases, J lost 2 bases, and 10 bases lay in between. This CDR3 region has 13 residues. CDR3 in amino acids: CATSKAGTYEQYF. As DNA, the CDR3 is TGTGCCACCAGTAAAGCCGGTACCTACGAGCAGTACTTC.

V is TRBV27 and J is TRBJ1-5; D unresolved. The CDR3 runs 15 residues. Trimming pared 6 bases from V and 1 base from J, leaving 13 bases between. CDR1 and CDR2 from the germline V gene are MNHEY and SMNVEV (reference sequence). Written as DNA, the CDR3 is TGTGCCAGCAGCCTCGGACTAGGGAGCAATCAGCCCCAGCATTTT. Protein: CASSLGLGSNQPQHF.

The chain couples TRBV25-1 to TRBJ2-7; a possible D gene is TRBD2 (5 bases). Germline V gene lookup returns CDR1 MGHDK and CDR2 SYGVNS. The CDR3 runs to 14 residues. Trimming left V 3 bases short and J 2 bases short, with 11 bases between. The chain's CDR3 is CASSDRRSTYEQYF. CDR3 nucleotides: TGTGCCAGCAGTGACCGGAGGAGCACCTACGAGCAGTACTTC.

As DNA, the CDR3 is TGCGCCAGCAGCTTGTCTCTTTCCTACGAGCAGTACTTC. It specifies CASSLSLSYEQYF. The chain is built from TRBV5-1 and TRBJ2-7; D is unresolved. Looked up from germline, CDR1 is SGHRS and CDR2 is YFSETQ. The CDR3 totals 13 residues. Between the trimmed V and J ends, which lost 1 base and 1 base, there was a span of 6 bases. Full variable domain (missing parts from reference TRBV5-1 and TRBJ2-7): KAGVTQTPRYLIKTRGQQVTLSCSPISGHRSVSWYQQTPGQGLQFLFEYFSETQRNKGNFPGRFSGRQFSNSRSEMNVSTLELGDSALYLCASSLSLSYEQYFGPGTRLTVT.

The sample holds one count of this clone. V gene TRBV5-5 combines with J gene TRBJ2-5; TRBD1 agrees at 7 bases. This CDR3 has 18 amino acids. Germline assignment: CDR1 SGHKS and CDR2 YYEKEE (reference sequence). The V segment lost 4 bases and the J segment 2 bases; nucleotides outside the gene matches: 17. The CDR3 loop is CASSHRTGPNPLQETQYF. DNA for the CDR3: TGTGCCAGCAGCCACCGGACAGGCCCAAATCCTTTACAAGAGACCCAGTACTTC.

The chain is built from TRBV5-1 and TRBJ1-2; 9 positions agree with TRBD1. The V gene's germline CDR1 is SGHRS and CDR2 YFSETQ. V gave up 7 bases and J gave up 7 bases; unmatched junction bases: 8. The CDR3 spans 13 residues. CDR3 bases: TGCGCCAGCGGACAGGGGACCACGGGTGGCTACACCTTC. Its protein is CASGQGTTGGYTF.

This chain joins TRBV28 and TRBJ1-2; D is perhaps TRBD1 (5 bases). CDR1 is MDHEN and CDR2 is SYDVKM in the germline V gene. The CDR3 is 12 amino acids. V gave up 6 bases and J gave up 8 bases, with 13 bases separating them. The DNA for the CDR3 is TGTGCCAGCAGCTTGCAGGGTGCCGGCTACACCTTC. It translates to CASSLQGAGYTF.

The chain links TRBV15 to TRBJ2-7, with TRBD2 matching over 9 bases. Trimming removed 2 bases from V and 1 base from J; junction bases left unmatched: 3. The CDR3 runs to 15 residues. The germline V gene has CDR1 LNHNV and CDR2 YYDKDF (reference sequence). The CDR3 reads CATSRPSGKSYEQYF. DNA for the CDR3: TGTGCCACCAGCAGACCTAGCGGGAAATCCTACGAGCAGTACTTC.

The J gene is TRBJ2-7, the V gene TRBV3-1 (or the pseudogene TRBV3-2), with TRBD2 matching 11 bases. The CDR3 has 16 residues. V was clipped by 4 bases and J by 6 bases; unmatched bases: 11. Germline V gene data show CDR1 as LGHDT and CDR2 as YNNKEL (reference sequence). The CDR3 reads CASSRNSGRAFGEQYF. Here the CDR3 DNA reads TGTGCCAGCAGCCGAAATAGCGGGAGGGCCTTTGGCGAGCAGTACTTC.

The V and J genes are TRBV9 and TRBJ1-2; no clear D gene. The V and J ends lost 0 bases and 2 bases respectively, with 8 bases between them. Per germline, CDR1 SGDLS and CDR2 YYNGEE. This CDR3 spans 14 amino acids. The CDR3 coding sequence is TGTGCCAGCAGCGTAGAGCGGGGAAACTATGGCTACACCTTC. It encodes CASSVERGNYGYTF.

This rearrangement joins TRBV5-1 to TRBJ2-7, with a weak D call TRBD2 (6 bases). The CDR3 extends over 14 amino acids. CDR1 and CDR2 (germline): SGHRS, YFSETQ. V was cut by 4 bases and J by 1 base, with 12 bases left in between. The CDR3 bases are TGCGCCAGCAGCGGTGGAGGGCAGTCCTACGAGCAGTACTTC. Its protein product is CASSGGGQSYEQYF.

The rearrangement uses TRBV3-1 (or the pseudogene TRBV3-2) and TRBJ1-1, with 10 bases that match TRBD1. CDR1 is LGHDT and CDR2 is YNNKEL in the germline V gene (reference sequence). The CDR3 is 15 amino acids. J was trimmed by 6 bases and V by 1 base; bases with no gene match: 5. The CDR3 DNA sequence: TGTGCCAGCAGCCAAGGTGGACAGGGGGTCTCTGAAGCTTTCTTT. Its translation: CASSQGGQGVSEAFF.

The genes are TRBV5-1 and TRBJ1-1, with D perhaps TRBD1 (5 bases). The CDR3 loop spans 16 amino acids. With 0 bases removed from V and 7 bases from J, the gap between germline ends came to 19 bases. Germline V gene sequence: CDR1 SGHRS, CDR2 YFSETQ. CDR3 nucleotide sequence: TGCGCCAGCAGCTTGGAGTCGGGGGTGGTGTCCGTTGAAGCTTTCTTT. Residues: CASSLESGVVSVEAFF.

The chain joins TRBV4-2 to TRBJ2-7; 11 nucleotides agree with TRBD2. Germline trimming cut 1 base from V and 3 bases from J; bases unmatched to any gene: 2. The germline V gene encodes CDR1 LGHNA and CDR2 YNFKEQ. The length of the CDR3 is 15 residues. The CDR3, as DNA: TGTGCCAGCAGCCAAGTACTAGCGGGAGTCTACGAGCAGTACTTC. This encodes CASSQVLAGVYEQYF.

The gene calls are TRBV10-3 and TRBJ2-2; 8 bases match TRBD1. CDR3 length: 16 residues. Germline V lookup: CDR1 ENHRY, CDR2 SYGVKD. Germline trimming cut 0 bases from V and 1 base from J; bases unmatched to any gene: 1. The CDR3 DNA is TGTGCCATCAGTGAGTCCACAGGGGGGAACACCGGGGAGCTGTTTTTT. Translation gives CAISESTGGNTGELFF.

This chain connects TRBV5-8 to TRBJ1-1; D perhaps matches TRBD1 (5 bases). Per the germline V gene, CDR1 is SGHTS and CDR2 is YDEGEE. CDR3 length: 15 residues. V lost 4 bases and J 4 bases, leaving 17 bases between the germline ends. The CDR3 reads CASSLDRAGVTEAFF. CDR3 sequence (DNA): TGTGCCAGCAGCCTGGACCGAGCGGGGGTCACTGAAGCTTTCTTT.

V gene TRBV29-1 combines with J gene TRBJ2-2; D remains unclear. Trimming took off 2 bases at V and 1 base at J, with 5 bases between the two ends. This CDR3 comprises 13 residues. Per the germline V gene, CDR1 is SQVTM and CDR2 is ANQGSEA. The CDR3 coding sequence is TGCAGCGTTGAACCGGTGAACACCGGGGAGCTGTTTTTT. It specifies CSVEPVNTGELFF.

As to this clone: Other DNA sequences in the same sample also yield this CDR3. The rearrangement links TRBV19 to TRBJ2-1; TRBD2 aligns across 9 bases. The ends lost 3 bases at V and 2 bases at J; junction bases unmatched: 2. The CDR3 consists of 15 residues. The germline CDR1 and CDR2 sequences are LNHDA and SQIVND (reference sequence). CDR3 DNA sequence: TGTGCCAGTAGTATTGGCGGGAGGGCCTACAATGAGCAGTTCTTC. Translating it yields CASSIGGRAYNEQFF.

DNA for the CDR3: TGCGCCAGCAGCCAAGATCCTGCGGGTACTACTACCTCTGGGGCCAACGTCCTGACTTTC. Translating gives CASSQDPAGTTTSGANVLTF. The chain couples TRBV4-1 to TRBJ2-6; D perhaps matches TRBD2 (5 bases). From germline, CDR1 is MGHRA and CDR2 YSYEKL. The germline V and J ends were trimmed by 0 bases and 0 bases, with 18 bases remaining between them. The CDR3 has 20 amino acids.

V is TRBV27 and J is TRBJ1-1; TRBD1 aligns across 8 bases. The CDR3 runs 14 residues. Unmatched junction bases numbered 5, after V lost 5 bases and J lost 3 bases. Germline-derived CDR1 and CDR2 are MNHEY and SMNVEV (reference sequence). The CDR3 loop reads CASSLTGGDTEAFF. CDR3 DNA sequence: TGTGCCAGCAGTCTAACAGGGGGGGACACTGAAGCTTTCTTT.

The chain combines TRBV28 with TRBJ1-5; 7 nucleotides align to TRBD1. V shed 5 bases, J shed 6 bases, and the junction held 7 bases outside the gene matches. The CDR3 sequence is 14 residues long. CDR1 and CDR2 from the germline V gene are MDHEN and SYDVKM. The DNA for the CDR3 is TGTGCCAGCAGTGACGAGGGGGCCAGTCAGCCCCAGCATTTT. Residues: CASSDEGASQPQHF.

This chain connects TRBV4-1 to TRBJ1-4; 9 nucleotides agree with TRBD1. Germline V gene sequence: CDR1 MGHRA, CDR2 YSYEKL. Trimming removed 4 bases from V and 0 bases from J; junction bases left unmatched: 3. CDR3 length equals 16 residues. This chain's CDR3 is CASSPGQGTTNEKLFF. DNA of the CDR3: TGCGCCAGCAGCCCGGGACAGGGAACAACTAATGAAAAACTGTTTTTT.

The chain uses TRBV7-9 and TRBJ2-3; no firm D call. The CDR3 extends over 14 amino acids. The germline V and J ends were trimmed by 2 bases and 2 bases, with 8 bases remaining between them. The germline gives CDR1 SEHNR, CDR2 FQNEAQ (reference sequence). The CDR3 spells CASSLNGDTDTQYF. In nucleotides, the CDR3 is TGTGCCAGCAGCTTAAACGGAGACACAGATACGCAGTATTTT.

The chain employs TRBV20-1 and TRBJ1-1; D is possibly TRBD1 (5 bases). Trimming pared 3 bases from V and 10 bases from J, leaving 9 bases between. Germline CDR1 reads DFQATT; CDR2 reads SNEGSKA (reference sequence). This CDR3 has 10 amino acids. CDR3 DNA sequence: TGCAGTGCTAGTAAGGACATAGCTTTCTTT. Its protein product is CSASKDIAFF.

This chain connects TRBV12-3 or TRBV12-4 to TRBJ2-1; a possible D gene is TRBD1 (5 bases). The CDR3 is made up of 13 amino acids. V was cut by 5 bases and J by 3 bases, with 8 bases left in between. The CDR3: CASSQTVYNEQFF. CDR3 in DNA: TGTGCCAGCAGTCAGACAGTCTACAATGAGCAGTTCTTC.

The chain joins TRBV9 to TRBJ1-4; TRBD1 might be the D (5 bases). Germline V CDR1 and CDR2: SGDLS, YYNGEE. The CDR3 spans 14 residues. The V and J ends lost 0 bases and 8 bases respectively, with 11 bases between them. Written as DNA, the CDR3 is TGTGCCAGCAGCGTAGACAGTAAGGGGGAAAAACTGTTTTTT. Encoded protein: CASSVDSKGEKLFF.

The CDR3 bases are TGTGCCAGCTCACCACTTTCAGGGGGCGGCTTCGATGGCTACACCTTC. This gives the protein CASSPLSGGGFDGYTF. This sequence joins TRBV18 and TRBJ1-2; 8 bases agree with TRBD1. The V and J ends lost 1 base and 6 bases, in that order; junction bases with no gene match: 10. The CDR3 spans 16 residues. Germline V lookup: CDR1 KGHSH, CDR2 LQKENI.